These T cell receptor beta chains were read from a single sample in a study of T cell responses to AZD1222 COVID-19 vaccine. The data were produced by immunoSEQ multiplex PCR, yet TCRdb's version contains in-frame clones alone and is incomplete. The repertoire includes approximately 120,000 clones, around 91% of them detected once, and 4% to 5.5% sits in the top ten. Specimen: peripheral blood, collected on day 0 of MenACWY control vaccination. The receptors originated from an adult in good health. CDR3s include the opening cysteine and the closing phenylalanine or tryptophan. The D gene is left open where the match is weak.

v_gene: TRBV9; d_gene: -; j_gene: TRBJ1-6; CDR3aa: CASSGEGTIRPNSPLHF
v_gene: TRBV6-4; d_gene: -; j_gene: TRBJ1-3; CDR3aa: CASNTGGNTIYF
v_gene: TRBV18; d_gene: TRBD1; j_gene: TRBJ2-5; CDR3aa: CASSLRDSQETQYF
v_gene: TRBV18; d_gene: -; j_gene: TRBJ2-1; CDR3aa: CASSPPRGEYNEQFF
v_gene: TRBV4-3; d_gene: -; j_gene: TRBJ2-1; CDR3aa: CASSQDWFRQADEQFF
v_gene: TRBV2; d_gene: -; j_gene: TRBJ1-6; CDR3aa: CASSVESHSPLHF
v_gene: TRBV6-1; d_gene: TRBD2; j_gene: TRBJ2-1; CDR3aa: CASSGTSGGPEFDEQFF
v_gene: TRBV14; d_gene: -; j_gene: TRBJ2-1; CDR3aa: CASSQVDHPGDEQFF
v_gene: TRBV3-1/TRBV3-2; d_gene: -; j_gene: TRBJ1-2; CDR3aa: CASSHLSGDYGYTF
v_gene: TRBV27; d_gene: -; j_gene: TRBJ2-2; CDR3aa: CASSLIPGVTGELFF
v_gene: TRBV11-1; d_gene: -; j_gene: TRBJ2-2; CDR3aa: CASRRRSNTGELFF
v_gene: TRBV7-8; d_gene: TRBD2; j_gene: TRBJ2-3; CDR3aa: CASSSLSGGAWGTDTQYF
v_gene: TRBV10-2; d_gene: -; j_gene: TRBJ1-4; CDR3aa: CASRGDAVNEKLFF
v_gene: TRBV18; d_gene: TRBD1; j_gene: TRBJ1-5; CDR3aa: CAGSIGGTGGNSQPQHF
v_gene: TRBV28; d_gene: -; j_gene: TRBJ1-2; CDR3aa: CASSSPIRHRDDGYTF
v_gene: TRBV28; d_gene: TRBD2; j_gene: TRBJ2-5; CDR3aa: CASSPMTSGYQETQYF
v_gene: TRBV4-1; d_gene: -; j_gene: TRBJ2-7; CDR3aa: CASSQATGTLSYEQYF
v_gene: TRBV6-6; d_gene: TRBD1; j_gene: TRBJ1-2; CDR3aa: CASSYSWDRAVYGYTF
v_gene: TRBV11-1; d_gene: -; j_gene: TRBJ1-1; CDR3aa: CASSLAETLNTEAFF
v_gene: TRBV5-4; d_gene: -; j_gene: TRBJ2-7; CDR3aa: CASSFRGSEQYF
v_gene: TRBV2; d_gene: -; j_gene: TRBJ2-5; CDR3aa: CASSWQSPEETQYF
v_gene: TRBV27; d_gene: -; j_gene: TRBJ1-4; CDR3aa: CASSLNGEKLFF
v_gene: TRBV5-1; d_gene: -; j_gene: TRBJ2-5; CDR3aa: CASKAGKQETQYF
v_gene: TRBV5-1; d_gene: -; j_gene: TRBJ2-7; CDR3aa: CASSLEGGLYEQYF
v_gene: TRBV9; d_gene: -; j_gene: TRBJ2-3; CDR3aa: CASRLITDTQYF
v_gene: TRBV6-1; d_gene: TRBD2; j_gene: TRBJ2-7; CDR3aa: CASSDQRDVLEQYF
v_gene: TRBV28; d_gene: -; j_gene: TRBJ1-2; CDR3aa: CASQIQVPAYGYTF
v_gene: TRBV3-1/TRBV3-2; d_gene: -; j_gene: TRBJ2-5; CDR3aa: CASSHRREVRETQYF
v_gene: TRBV3-1/TRBV3-2; d_gene: TRBD2; j_gene: TRBJ2-1; CDR3aa: CASSQGDMRGGFYNEQFF